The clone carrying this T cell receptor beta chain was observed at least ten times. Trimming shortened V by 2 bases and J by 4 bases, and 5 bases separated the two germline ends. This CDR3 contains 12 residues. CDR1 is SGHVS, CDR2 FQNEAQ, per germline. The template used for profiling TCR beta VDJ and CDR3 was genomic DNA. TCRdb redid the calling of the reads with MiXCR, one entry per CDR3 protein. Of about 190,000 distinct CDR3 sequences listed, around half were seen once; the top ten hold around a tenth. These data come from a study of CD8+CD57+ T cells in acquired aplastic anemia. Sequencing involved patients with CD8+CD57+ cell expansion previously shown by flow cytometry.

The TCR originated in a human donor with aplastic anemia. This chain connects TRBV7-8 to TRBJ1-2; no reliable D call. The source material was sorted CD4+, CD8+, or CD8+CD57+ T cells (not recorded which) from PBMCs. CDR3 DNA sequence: TGTGCCAGCAGCTTAAACAGCTATGGCTACACCTTC. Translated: CASSLNSYGYTF.